This T cell receptor beta chain was retrieved from a study of T cell responses to AZD1222 COVID-19 vaccine. General observations from the study: It was only after the peak T cell response that any repertoires were sampled. AZD1222 recipients seropositive at baseline numbered only 5 or 6.

As to this clone: Antigen: not known.

Repertoires were generated with immunoSEQ multiplex PCR, while TCRdb's copy carries only in-frame clones and drops some. The data contain about 61,000 clones, around nine tenths of them singletons. The sample consisted of peripheral blood, taken on day 0 of AZD1222 vaccination. The origin of this receptor is an adult in good health.

The CDR3 coding sequence is TGTGCCAGCCACCTAGTCGGGAATGAGCAGTTCTTC. Translating gives CASHLVGNEQFF. The chain has TRBV2 and TRBJ2-1; no reliable D call. The germline V gene encodes CDR1 SNHLY and CDR2 FYNNEI. CDR3 length equals 12 residues. V dropped 8 bases and J dropped 7 bases, with 12 bases sitting between them.